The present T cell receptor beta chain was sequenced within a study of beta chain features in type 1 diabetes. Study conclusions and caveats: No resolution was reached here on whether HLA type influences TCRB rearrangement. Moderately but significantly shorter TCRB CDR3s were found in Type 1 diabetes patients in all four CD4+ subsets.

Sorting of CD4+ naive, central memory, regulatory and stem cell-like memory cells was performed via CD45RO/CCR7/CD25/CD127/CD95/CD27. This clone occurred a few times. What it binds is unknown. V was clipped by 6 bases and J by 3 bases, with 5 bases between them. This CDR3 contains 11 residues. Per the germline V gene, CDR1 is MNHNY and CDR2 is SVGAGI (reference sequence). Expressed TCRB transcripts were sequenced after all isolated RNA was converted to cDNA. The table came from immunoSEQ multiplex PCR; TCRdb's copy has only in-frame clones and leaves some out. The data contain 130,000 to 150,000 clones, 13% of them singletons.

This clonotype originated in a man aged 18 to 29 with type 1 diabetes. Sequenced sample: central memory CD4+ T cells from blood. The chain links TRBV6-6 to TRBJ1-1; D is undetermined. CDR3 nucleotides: TGTGCCAGCAGCTCCGACACTGAAGCTTTCTTT. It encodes CASSSDTEAFF.